This T cell receptor beta chain comes out of a study of T cell responses to AZD1222 COVID-19 vaccine. The CDR3 extends over 13 amino acids. CDR1 is MNHEY and CDR2 is SVGAGI in the germline V gene. V lost 8 bases, J lost 4 bases, and 5 bases stayed unmatched. Assay used: immunoSEQ multiplex PCR; TCRdb lists only in-frame clones, some missing. The data hold some 170,000 clones, with more than 90% observed a single time. The sample was peripheral blood, taken on day 0 of AZD1222 vaccination. This clonotype originated in an adult in good health. The rearrangement links TRBV6-5 to TRBJ2-5, with 9 positions matching TRBD1. This chain's CDR3 is CASHRGRTETQYF. The DNA of the CDR3 is TGTGCCAGCCACAGGGGGCGAACAGAGACCCAGTACTTC.